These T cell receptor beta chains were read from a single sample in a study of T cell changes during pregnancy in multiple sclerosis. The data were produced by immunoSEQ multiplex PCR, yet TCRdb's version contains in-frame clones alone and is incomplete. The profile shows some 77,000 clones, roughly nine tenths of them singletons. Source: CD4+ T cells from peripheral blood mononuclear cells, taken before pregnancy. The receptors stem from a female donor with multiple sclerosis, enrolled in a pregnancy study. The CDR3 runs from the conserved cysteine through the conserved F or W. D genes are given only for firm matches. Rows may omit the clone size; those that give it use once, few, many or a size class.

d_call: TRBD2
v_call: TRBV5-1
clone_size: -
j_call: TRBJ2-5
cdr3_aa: CASLLPRSRGGRAKRTQYF
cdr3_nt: TGCGCCAGCCTCCTCCCCAGGTCGCGGGGGGGCCGTGCCAAGAGGACCCAGTACTTC

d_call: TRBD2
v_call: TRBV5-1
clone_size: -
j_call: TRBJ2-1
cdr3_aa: CASSLGGLALSSYNEQFF
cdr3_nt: TGCGCCAGCAGCTTGGGGGGACTAGCTTTGAGCTCCTACAATGAGCAGTTCTTC

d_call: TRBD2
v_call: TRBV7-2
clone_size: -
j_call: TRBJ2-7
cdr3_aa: CASSLTGTSGSHEQYF
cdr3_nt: TGTGCCAGCAGCCTGACCGGGACTAGCGGGTCCCACGAGCAGTACTTC

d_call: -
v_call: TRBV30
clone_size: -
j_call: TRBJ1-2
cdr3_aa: CAWSVSGDGYGYTF
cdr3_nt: TGTGCCTGGAGTGTATCAGGGGATGGCTATGGCTACACCTTC

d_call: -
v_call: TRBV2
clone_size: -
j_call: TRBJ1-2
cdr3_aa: CASRGDRNYGYTF
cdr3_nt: TGTGCCAGCAGAGGTGACAGGAACTATGGCTACACCTTC

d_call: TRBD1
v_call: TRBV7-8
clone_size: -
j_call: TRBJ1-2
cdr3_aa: CASSWLRTGYGYTF
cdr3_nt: TGTGCCAGCAGCTGGTTGAGGACAGGCTATGGCTACACCTTC

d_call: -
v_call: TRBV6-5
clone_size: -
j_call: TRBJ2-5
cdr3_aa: CASSQGLQETQYF
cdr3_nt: TGTGCCAGCAGTCAGGGGTTACAAGAGACCCAGTACTTC

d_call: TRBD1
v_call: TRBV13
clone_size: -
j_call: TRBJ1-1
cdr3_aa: CASSSGSSGGRNTEAFF
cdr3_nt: TGTGCCAGCAGCTCCGGATCATCAGGGGGAAGGAACACTGAAGCTTTCTTT

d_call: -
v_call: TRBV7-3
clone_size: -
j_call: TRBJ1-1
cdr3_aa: CASSYSLNTEAFF
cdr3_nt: TGTGCCAGCAGCTACTCGTTGAACACTGAAGCTTTCTTT

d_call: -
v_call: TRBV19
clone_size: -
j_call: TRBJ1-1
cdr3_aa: CASSHRGGTEAFF
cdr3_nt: TGTGCCAGTAGTCACCGAGGGGGCACTGAAGCTTTCTTT

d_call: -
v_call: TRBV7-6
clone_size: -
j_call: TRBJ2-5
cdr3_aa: CASSLDRETQYF
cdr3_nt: TGTGCCAGCAGCTTAGATCGAGAGACCCAGTACTTC

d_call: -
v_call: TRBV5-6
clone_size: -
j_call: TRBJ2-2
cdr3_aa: CASSPRNAGELFF
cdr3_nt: TGTGCCAGCAGCCCTCGTAATGCCGGGGAGCTGTTTTTT

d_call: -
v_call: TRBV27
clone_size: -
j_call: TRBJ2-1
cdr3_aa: CASNGAGFVNEQFF
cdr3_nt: TGTGCCAGCAATGGGGCAGGGTTTGTGAATGAGCAGTTCTTC

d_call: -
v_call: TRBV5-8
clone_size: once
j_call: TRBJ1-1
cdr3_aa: CASSYGDTEAFF
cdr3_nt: TGTGCCAGCAGTTACGGGGACACTGAAGCTTTCTTT

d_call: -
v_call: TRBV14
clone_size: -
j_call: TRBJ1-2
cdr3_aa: CASSQGSRPGDYGYTF
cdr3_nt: TGTGCCAGCAGCCAAGGCTCGCGGCCGGGTGACTATGGCTACACCTTC

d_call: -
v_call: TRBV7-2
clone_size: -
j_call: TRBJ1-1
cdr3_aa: CASSLGASWTEAFF
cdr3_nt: TGTGCCAGCAGCTTAGGGGCATCTTGGACTGAAGCTTTCTTT

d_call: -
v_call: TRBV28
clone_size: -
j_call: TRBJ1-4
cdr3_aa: CASSRTSGLTNEKLFF
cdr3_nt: TGTGCCAGCAGCCGTACCTCAGGGCTCACTAATGAAAAACTGTTTTTT

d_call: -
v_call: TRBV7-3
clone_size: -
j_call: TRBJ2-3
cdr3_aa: CASSLAPIGTDTQYF
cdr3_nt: TGTGCCAGCAGCTTAGCTCCTATAGGCACAGATACGCAGTATTTT

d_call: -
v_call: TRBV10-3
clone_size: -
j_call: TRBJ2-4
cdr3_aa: CAISESGRSANIQYF
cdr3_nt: TGTGCCATCAGTGAGTCAGGCAGGTCGGCCAACATTCAGTACTTC

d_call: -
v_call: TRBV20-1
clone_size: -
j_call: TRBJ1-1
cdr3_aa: CSASKTNEAFF
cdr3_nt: TGCAGTGCTAGCAAAACAAATGAAGCTTTCTTT

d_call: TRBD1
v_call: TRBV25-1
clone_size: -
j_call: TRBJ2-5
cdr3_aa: CASSEYSTGDITQETQYF
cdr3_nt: TGTGCCAGCAGTGAATATAGCACAGGGGATATCACCCAAGAGACCCAGTACTTC

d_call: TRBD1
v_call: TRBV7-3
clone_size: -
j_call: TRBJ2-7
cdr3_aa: CASSPGQGRHYEQYF
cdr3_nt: TGTGCCAGCAGCCCCGGACAGGGAAGGCACTACGAGCAGTACTTC

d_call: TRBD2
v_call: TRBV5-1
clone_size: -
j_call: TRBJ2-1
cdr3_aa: CASSLVTSGYNEQFF
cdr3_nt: TGCGCCAGCAGCTTGGTGACTAGCGGTTACAATGAGCAGTTCTTC

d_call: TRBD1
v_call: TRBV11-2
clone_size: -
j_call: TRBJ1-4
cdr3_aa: CASSPDREGKLFF
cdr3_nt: TGTGCCAGCAGCCCGGACAGGGAAGGAAAACTGTTTTTT

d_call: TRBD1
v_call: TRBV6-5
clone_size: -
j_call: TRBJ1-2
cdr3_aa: CASSSLTDRDYGYTF
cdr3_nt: TGTGCCAGCAGTTCTCTGACCGACAGGGACTATGGCTACACCTTC

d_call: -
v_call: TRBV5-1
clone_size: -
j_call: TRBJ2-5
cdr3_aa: CASTPGGAQETQYF
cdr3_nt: TGCGCCAGCACCCCCGGAGGGGCCCAAGAGACCCAGTACTTC

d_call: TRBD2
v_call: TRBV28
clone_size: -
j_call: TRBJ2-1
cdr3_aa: CASSLWSGNYNEQFF
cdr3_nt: TGTGCCAGCAGTTTATGGAGCGGGAACTACAATGAGCAGTTCTTC

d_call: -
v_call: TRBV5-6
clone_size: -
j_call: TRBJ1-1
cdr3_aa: CASSPRMGSTEAFF
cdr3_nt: TGTGCCAGCAGCCCGAGGATGGGTAGCACTGAAGCTTTCTTT

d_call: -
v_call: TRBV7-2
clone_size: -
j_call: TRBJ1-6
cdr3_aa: CASSLGQQAANNSPLHF
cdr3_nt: TGTGCCAGCAGCTTAGGACAACAGGCTGCGAATAATTCACCCCTCCACTTT

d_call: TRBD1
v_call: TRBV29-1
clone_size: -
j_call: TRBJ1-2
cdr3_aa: CSADRTGGYGYTF
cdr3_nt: TGCAGCGCTGATAGGACAGGGGGCTATGGCTACACCTTC

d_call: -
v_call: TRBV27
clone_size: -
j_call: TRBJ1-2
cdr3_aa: CASSFRQGHGYTF
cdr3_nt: TGTGCCAGCAGTTTTCGTCAGGGCCATGGCTACACCTTC

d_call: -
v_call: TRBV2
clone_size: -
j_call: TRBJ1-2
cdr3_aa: CASSAGGGTPFF
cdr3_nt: TGTGCCAGCAGTGCCGGTGGAGGCACCCCATTTTTC

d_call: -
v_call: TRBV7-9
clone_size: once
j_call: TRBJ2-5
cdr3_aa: CASSLGEYQETQYF
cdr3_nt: TGTGCCAGCAGCTTGGGAGAGTACCAAGAGACCCAGTACTTC

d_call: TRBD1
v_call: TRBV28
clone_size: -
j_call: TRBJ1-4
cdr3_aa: CASTAYSRDRGPLRLFF
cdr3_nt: TGTGCCAGCACCGCCTACAGTAGGGACAGGGGCCCCCTTAGGCTGTTTTTT

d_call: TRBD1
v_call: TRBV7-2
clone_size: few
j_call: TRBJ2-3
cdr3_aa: CASSPTRGLDTQYF
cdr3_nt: TGTGCCAGCAGCCCTACCAGGGGGCTAGATACGCAGTATTTT

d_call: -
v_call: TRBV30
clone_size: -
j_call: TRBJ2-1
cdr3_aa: CAWSVQFSSEFF
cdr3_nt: TGTGCCTGGAGTGTACAATTCTCCAGCGAGTTCTTC

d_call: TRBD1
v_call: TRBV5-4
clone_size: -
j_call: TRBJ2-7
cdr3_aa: CASSIGTGSSYEQYF
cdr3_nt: TGTGCCAGCAGCATTGGGACAGGGAGCTCCTACGAGCAGTACTTC

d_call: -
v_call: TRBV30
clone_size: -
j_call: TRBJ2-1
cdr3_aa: CAWSKDSFYNEQFF
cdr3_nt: TGTGCCTGGTCGAAGGACAGTTTCTACAATGAGCAGTTCTTC

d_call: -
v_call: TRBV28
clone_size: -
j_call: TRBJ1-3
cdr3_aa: CASSLWGGSGNSGNTIYF
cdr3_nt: TGTGCCAGCAGTTTATGGGGGGGATCGGGGAACTCTGGAAACACCATATATTTT

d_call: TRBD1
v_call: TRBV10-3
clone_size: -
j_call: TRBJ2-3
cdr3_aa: CAISAGGGPDTQYF
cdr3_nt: TGTGCCATCAGTGCAGGGGGCGGTCCAGATACGCAGTATTTT

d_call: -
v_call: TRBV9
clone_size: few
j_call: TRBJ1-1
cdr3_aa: CASSKKGDTEAFF
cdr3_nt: TGTGCCAGCAGCAAAAAGGGGGACACTGAAGCTTTCTTT

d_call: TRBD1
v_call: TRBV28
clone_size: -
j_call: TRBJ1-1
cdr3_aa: CASSLTGEAFF
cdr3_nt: TGTGCCAGCAGTTTGACAGGGGAGGCTTTCTTT

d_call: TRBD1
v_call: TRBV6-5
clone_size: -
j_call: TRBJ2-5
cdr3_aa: CASSRDRGGETQYF
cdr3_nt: TGTGCCAGCAGTCGGGACAGAGGGGGAGAGACCCAGTACTTC

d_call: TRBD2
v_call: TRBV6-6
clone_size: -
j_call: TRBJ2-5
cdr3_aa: CASSQLAGGGETQYF
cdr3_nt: TGTGCCAGCAGCCAACTAGCGGGAGGGGGAGAGACCCAGTACTTC

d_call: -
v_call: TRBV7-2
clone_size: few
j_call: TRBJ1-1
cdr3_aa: CASSHRKTSNTEAFF
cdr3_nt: TGTGCCAGCAGCCACAGGAAAACTTCAAACACTGAAGCTTTCTTT

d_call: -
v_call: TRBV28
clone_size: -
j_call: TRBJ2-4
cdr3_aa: CASSDQGLAKNIQYF
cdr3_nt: TGTGCCAGCAGCGACCAGGGGCTAGCCAAAAACATTCAGTACTTC

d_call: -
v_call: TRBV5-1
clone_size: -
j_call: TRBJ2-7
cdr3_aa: CASGTGDYEQYF
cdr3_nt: TGCGCCAGTGGTACCGGGGACTACGAGCAGTACTTC

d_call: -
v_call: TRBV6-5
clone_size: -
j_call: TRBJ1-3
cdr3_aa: CASSLQGNGNTIYF
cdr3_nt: TGTGCCAGCAGTCTACAGGGAAACGGAAACACCATATATTTT

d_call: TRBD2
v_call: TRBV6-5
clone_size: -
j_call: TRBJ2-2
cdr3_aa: CASARLAGTGELFF
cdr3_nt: TGTGCCAGCGCCCGACTAGCGGGGACCGGGGAGCTGTTTTTT

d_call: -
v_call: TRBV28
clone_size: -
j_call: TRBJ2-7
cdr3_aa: CASSPGGGKRPYEQYF
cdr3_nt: TGTGCCAGCAGTCCGGGGGGCGGGAAGCGTCCCTACGAGCAGTACTTC

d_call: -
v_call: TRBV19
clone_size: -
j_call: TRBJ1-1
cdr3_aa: CASSNSLNTEAFF
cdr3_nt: TGTGCCAGTTCTAACAGCCTCAACACTGAAGCTTTCTTT

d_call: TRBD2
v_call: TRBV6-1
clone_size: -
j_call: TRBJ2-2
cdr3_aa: CASSLAGANTGELFF
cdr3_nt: TGTGCCAGCAGTTTGGCGGGGGCGAACACCGGGGAGCTGTTTTTT

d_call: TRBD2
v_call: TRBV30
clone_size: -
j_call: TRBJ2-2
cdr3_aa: CAWSQSGSFPGELFF
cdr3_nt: TGTGCCTGGAGTCAGAGCGGGAGTTTTCCCGGGGAGCTGTTTTTT

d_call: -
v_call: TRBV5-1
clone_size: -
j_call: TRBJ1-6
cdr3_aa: CASNRRVASSYNSPLHF
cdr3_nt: TGCGCCAGCAACCGACGGGTAGCGAGCTCCTATAATTCACCCCTCCACTTT

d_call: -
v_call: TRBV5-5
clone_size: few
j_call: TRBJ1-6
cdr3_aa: CASSFSALNSPLHF
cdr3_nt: TGTGCCAGCAGCTTTTCAGCGCTCAATTCACCCCTCCACTTT